This T cell receptor (beta chain) is drawn from a study of blood T cell repertoires in COVID-19. TCRdb's table, derived via immunoSEQ multiplex PCR, lists solely in-frame clones and lacks some. The sample shows some 320,000 clones, more than 70% of them seen only once. Across about 22 US areas, participants ranged in age from roughly 18 to 95 years. Assignment of participants to cohorts was predicated upon participant-reported clinical history. Resolution of symptoms, clearance, or two negative PCRs was present in recovered Cohort 3 donors. Remarks on this clone: Other nucleotide sequences in the sample specify the same CDR3.

CDR3 length equals 14 residues. Germline values: CDR1 LGHDT, CDR2 YNNKEL (reference sequence). Between the trimmed V and J ends, which lost 1 base and 2 bases, there was a span of 7 bases. The source material was PBMCs or T cells enriched from blood (not recorded which). This receptor was obtained from a woman younger than 45 who had recovered from COVID-19. V gene TRBV3-1 (or the pseudogene TRBV3-2) combines with J gene TRBJ2-3; D remains ambiguous. The CDR3 loop is CASSQGLDTDTQYF. The CDR3 nucleotides are TGTGCCAGCAGCCAAGGGCTAGACACAGATACGCAGTATTTT.